These 23 T cell receptor beta chains share one sample of origin, sequenced in a study of blood T cell repertoires in COVID-19. Method: immunoSEQ multiplex PCR; TCRdb's copy keeps in-frame clones and lacks some. This sample carries about 230,000 clones, 80% to 90% of them seen once, and the ten largest clones take 11%. Specimen: peripheral blood. The source is a man aged 50 to 59 with COVID-19, enrolled during active disease.

This clone has only a few counts. J is TRBJ1-1 and V is TRBV5-1; the D gene is possibly TRBD1 (6 bases). V was pared by 0 bases and J by 0 bases, with 12 bases between. The CDR3 extends over 16 amino acids. Per germline, CDR1 SGHRS and CDR2 YFSETQ. The DNA for the CDR3 is TGCGCCAGCAGCTTGGGACAGGCGCTGATGAACACTGAAGCTTTCTTT. This encodes CASSLGQALMNTEAFF. The entire variable domain, with the rest obtained from reference TRBV5-1 and TRBJ1-1, is as follows: KAGVTQTPRYLIKTRGQQVTLSCSPISGHRSVSWYQQTPGQGLQFLFEYFSETQRNKGNFPGRFSGRQFSNSRSEMNVSTLELGDSALYLCASSLGQALMNTEAFFGQGTRLTVV.

Notes on this clone: Compared with germline, one end of the junction differs, possibly owing to a read error. The CDR3 sequence: CASSPRVGSGGASARKFF. The CDR3, as DNA: TGTGCCAGCTCTCCACGAGTGGGGAGCGGGGGGGCTTCTGCACGAAAGTTCTTC. The chain is built from TRBV18 and TRBJ2-1, with 10 bases matching TRBD2. This CDR3 region has 18 residues. In germline, CDR1 is KGHSH, CDR2 LQKENI.

The chain joins TRBV2 to TRBJ1-3, with a weak D call TRBD1 (6 bases). The CDR3 has 14 residues. Per the germline V gene, CDR1 is SNHLY and CDR2 is FYNNEI. The V end was cut by 10 bases, the J end by 4 bases, with 17 bases between. CDR3 region: CATEGGGIGNTIYF. For the CDR3, the DNA is TGTGCCACCGAAGGGGGGGGGATCGGAAACACCATATATTTT.

V usage is TRBV28 and J usage is TRBJ2-7; TRBD1 might be the D (5 bases). The germline CDR1 and CDR2 sequences are MDHEN and SYDVKM. The CDR3 extends over 12 amino acids. Trimming cost V 6 bases and J 4 bases, with 10 bases left between them. The DNA for the CDR3 is TGTGCCAGCAGATCGACAGATTACGAGCAGTACTTC. Translating gives CASRSTDYEQYF.

The CDR3 nucleotides read TGTGCCAGCAGCTTAGCGAGGCTCGGGGAGCTGTTTTTT. Residues: CASSLARLGELFF. The chain is built from TRBV7-6 and TRBJ2-2; D gene uncertain. The CDR3 is made up of 13 amino acids. With 0 bases removed from V and 7 bases from J, the gap between germline ends came to 6 bases. Looked up from germline, CDR1 is SGHVS and CDR2 is FNYEAQ. Complete variable domain (other parts from reference TRBV7-6 and TRBJ2-2): GAGVSQSPRYKVTKRGQDVALRCDPISGHVSLYWYRQALGQGPEFLTYFNYEAQQDKSGLPNDRFSAERPEGSISTLTIQRTEQRDSAMYRCASSLARLGELFFGEGSRLTVL.

This chain joins TRBV7-2 and TRBJ1-2; D remains unclear. Between the trimmed V and J ends, which lost 5 bases and 0 bases, there was a span of 16 bases. CDR1 and CDR2 from the germline V gene are SGHTA and FQGNSA. The CDR3 runs to 16 residues. CDR3 residues: CASSPWWSGTNYGYTF. The CDR3, as DNA: TGTGCCAGCAGCCCGTGGTGGTCGGGAACTAACTATGGCTACACCTTC.

The V gene is TRBV4-1, the J gene TRBJ2-2; 7 bases agree with TRBD1. After removal of 0 bases from V and 1 base from J, the junction contained 5 bases not matched to a gene. The V gene's germline CDR1 is MGHRA and CDR2 YSYEKL. The CDR3 extends over 17 amino acids. Here the CDR3 reads CASSQDEGGGNTGELFF. The CDR3 DNA follows: TGCGCCAGCAGCCAAGATGAAGGGGGCGGGAACACCGGGGAGCTGTTTTTT.

This chain uses TRBV18 with TRBJ2-7; weak D call: TRBD1 (6 bases). Trimming stripped 1 base from V and 2 bases from J, with 12 bases between. Germline V gene sequence: CDR1 KGHSH, CDR2 LQKENI. This CDR3 has 15 amino acids. The CDR3 nucleotides are TGTGCCAGCTCACCACGGGGACAAACAGCCTACGAGCAGTACTTC. This translates into CASSPRGQTAYEQYF.

The genes are TRBV19 and TRBJ2-2; D is uncertain. This CDR3 is 14 amino acids long. Germline V gives CDR1 LNHDA, CDR2 SQIVND (reference sequence). V was trimmed by 0 bases and J by 4 bases, leaving 6 bases between them. The CDR3 nucleotides read TGTGCCAGTAGTATAGATAGTTTCACCGGGGAGCTGTTTTTT. This gives the protein CASSIDSFTGELFF.

The rearrangement links TRBV5-6 to TRBJ2-5; 8 bases are a match to TRBD1. The J segment lost 5 bases and the V segment lost 1 base, leaving 7 bases of the junction unmatched. The germline V gene has CDR1 SGHDT and CDR2 YYEEEE. The CDR3 sequence is 15 residues long. The CDR3 loop reads CASSLSGQGLETQYF. CDR3 coding DNA: TGTGCCAGCAGCTTGTCAGGACAGGGTCTCGAGACCCAGTACTTC.

A few counts support this clone. The chain uses TRBV18 and TRBJ2-1, with 10 bases aligning to TRBD2. CDR1 and CDR2 (germline): KGHSH, LQKENI. Trimming removed 6 bases from V and 8 bases from J; junction bases left unmatched: 13. CDR3 size: 16 residues. The CDR3 coding sequence is TGTGCCAGCTCTCGTCTAGCGGGGGACCACTTGGATGAGCAGTTCTTC. As protein: CASSRLAGDHLDEQFF.

The CDR3 bases are TGTGCCAGCAGCGCGTACACTGAAGCTTTCTTT. Encoded protein: CASSAYTEAFF. The chain recombines TRBV11-2 with TRBJ1-1; D is undetermined. This CDR3 spans 11 amino acids. V lost 5 bases to trimming and J lost 3 bases, with 4 bases between them. CDR1 is SGHAT and CDR2 is FQNNGV in the germline V gene.

The chain links TRBV5-4 to TRBJ1-2; maybe TRBD1 (5 bases). With 4 bases removed from V and 3 bases from J, the gap between germline ends came to 22 bases. The CDR3 has 17 residues. Per germline, CDR1 SGHNT and CDR2 YYREEE (reference sequence). In nucleotides, the CDR3 is TGTGCCAGCAGCGCTATGCGCGGGGCAGGAACCCACTATGGCTACACCTTC. Amino acids: CASSAMRGAGTHYGYTF.

The chain carries TRBV19 and TRBJ2-1; 7 bases agree with TRBD1. CDR3 length: 14 amino acids. V gave up 6 bases and J gave up 10 bases; unmatched junction bases: 12. Per germline, CDR1 LNHDA and CDR2 SQIVND (reference sequence). The CDR3 here is CASRGQRAWGEQFF. The CDR3, as DNA: TGTGCCAGTAGGGGACAGCGAGCCTGGGGCGAGCAGTTCTTC. The full variable domain, in which reference TRBV19 and TRBJ2-1 provide the parts outside the CDR3, is DGGITQSPKYLFRKEGQNVTLSCEQNLNHDAMYWYRQDPGQGLRLIYYSQIVNDFQKGDIAEGYSVSREKKESFPLTVTSAQKNPTAFYLCASRGQRAWGEQFFGPGTRLTVL.

The J gene is TRBJ1-4, the V gene TRBV3-1 (or the pseudogene TRBV3-2), with D possibly matching TRBD1 (5 bases). The CDR3 runs to 15 residues. Germline V gives CDR1 LGHDT, CDR2 YNNKEL (reference sequence). V was cut by 0 bases and J by 5 bases, with 10 bases left in between. CDR3 DNA sequence: TGTGCCAGCAGCCAAGAGGTTCCAGGGAATGAAAAACTGTTTTTT. Its protein product is CASSQEVPGNEKLFF.

The V gene is TRBV28, the J gene TRBJ1-5; D is ambiguous. The CDR3 consists of 16 residues. Germline V gene sequence: CDR1 MDHEN, CDR2 SYDVKM. With 3 bases removed from V and 3 bases from J, the gap between germline ends came to 15 bases. CDR3 in amino acids: CASSFEPANVNQPQHF. The CDR3 nucleotides are TGTGCCAGCAGTTTTGAGCCCGCCAACGTCAATCAGCCCCAGCATTTT.

V and J are TRBV27 and TRBJ2-2; perhaps TRBD2 as D (6 bases). CDR1 and CDR2 (germline): MNHEY, SMNVEV (reference sequence). Trimming shortened V by 6 bases and J by 6 bases, and 20 bases separated the two germline ends. CDR3 length equals 16 residues. CDR3 residues: CASRDPAGGVPGELFF. CDR3 sequence (DNA): TGTGCCAGCAGAGACCCCGCCGGGGGAGTTCCCGGGGAGCTGTTTTTT.

J is TRBJ2-7 and V is TRBV19, with TRBD1 matching 10 bases. The trim removed 5 bases at V and 3 bases at J, leaving 4 bases unmatched. The CDR3 extends over 14 amino acids. Per the germline V gene, CDR1 is LNHDA and CDR2 is SQIVND (reference sequence). CDR3 sequence (DNA): TGTGCCAGTAGTCGCCGGGACAGGGGCTACGAGCAGTACTTC. Translating it yields CASSRRDRGYEQYF.

The rearrangement links TRBV10-2 to TRBJ1-4; D unclear. Germline CDR1 reads WSHSY; CDR2 reads SAAADI. The CDR3 is 16 residues long. Deletions cut 7 bases from V and 7 bases from J, with 22 bases between. Here the CDR3 reads CASTFGILKQREKLFF. CDR3 sequence (DNA): TGCGCCAGCACTTTCGGGATCCTTAAGCAGCGTGAAAAACTGTTTTTT.

V is TRBV7-2 and J is TRBJ2-3, with 12 bases matching TRBD2. The germline V gene encodes CDR1 SGHTA and CDR2 FQGNSA. The CDR3 runs 18 residues. Trimming at V came to 4 bases and at J to 4 bases, leaving 12 bases not matched to a gene. The CDR3 loop is CASSSTSGGTALSDTQYF. CDR3 sequence (DNA): TGTGCCAGCAGCTCGACTAGCGGGGGCACTGCATTATCAGATACGCAGTATTTT.

J is TRBJ1-6 and V is TRBV6-5; 7 bases agree with TRBD1. This CDR3 comprises 14 residues. CDR1 and CDR2 from the germline V gene are MNHEY and SVGAGI. Trimming removed 3 bases from V and 7 bases from J; junction bases left unmatched: 3. CDR3 coding DNA: TGTGCCAGCAGTTATGACAGGGAAAATTCACCCCTCCACTTT. This gives the protein CASSYDRENSPLHF.

This rearrangement joins TRBV21-1 to TRBJ1-1; the table names TRBD1, a call not compared with the DNA. TRBV21-1 is recorded as a pseudogene. The CDR3 spans 15 residues. For the CDR3, the DNA is TGTGCCAGCAGCCCCCGGGCCCACAGGGGCGCTGAAGCTTTCTTT. It specifies CASSPRAHRGAEAFF.

The chain uses TRBV15 and TRBJ1-5; D remains ambiguous. V was trimmed by 4 bases and J by 6 bases, leaving 10 bases between them. The CDR3 consists of 13 residues. The V gene's germline CDR1 is LNHNV and CDR2 YYDKDF (reference sequence). As DNA, the CDR3 is TGTGCCACCAGCATTGGGTCGGGTCAGCCCCAGCATTTT. Its translation is CATSIGSGQPQHF.